This entry features one TCR beta chain sequence. CDR1 is MNHNS and CDR2 is SASEGT in the germline V gene. Trimming cost V 4 bases and J 0 bases; bases outside gene matches: 5. The CDR3 has 17 residues. These data belong to a study of PD-L1 blockade in urothelial cancer. The overall study: The median T cell count in blood samples was 140,000 to 150,000.

The time point here: peripheral blood 6 weeks after treatment start. Each patient presented with locally advanced or metastatic urothelial carcinoma. Assay: immunoSEQ multiplex PCR; the TCRdb copy retains only in-frame clones and omits some. The repertoire includes 40,000 to 50,000 clones, 82% of them detected once, and over 10% sits in the top ten. The specimen was PBMCs, collected around atezolizumab (anti-PD-L1) treatment. This chain uses TRBV6-1 with TRBJ1-6; the match to TRBD1 covers 8 bases. The TCR comes from a man in his fifties or sixties with urothelial cancer. CDR3 sequence reads: CASSAYRGSSYNSPLHF. The CDR3 DNA is TGTGCCAGCAGTGCATACAGGGGGAGCTCCTATAATTCACCCCTCCACTTT.